This TCR beta chain originates from a study of radiotherapy plus CTLA-4 blockade in lung cancer. The wider study: The study recorded objective responses in less than 20% of patients and disease control in approximately 33%.

Focal radiation plus CTLA-4 blockade with ipilimumab was given to patients with chemo-refractory metastatic non-small-cell lung cancer. Measured with immunoSEQ multiplex PCR; TCRdb has only the in-frame clones, and not every one. The sample shows 50,000 to 65,000 clones, around 79% of them seen only once. As concerns this clone: The antigen is undetermined.

Findings and limits, study-wide: Together with interferon-beta, which increased in serum after radiation, early dynamic changes in blood T cell clones were reportedly the best predictors of response. Researchers report tumor-derived TCR clones expanding in blood after radiotherapy plus ipilimumab.

The germline CDR1 and CDR2 sequences are SGHNT and YENEEA. This CDR3 contains 16 residues. Trimming stripped 5 bases from V and 1 base from J, with 17 bases between. This specimen consisted of peripheral blood, obtained from a patient treated with radiotherapy plus ipilimumab. The receptor was derived from a human donor with non-small cell lung cancer who had a complete response to radiotherapy plus ipilimumab. The J gene is TRBJ1-1, the V gene TRBV11-3, with D possibly TRBD1 on 5 matching bases. The CDR3 sequence is CASSPGTTAKNTEAFF. The CDR3 bases are TGTGCCAGCAGCCCCGGAACGACAGCAAAGAACACTGAAGCTTTCTTT. The whole variable domain, filled in from reference TRBV11-3 and TRBJ1-1, reads EAGVVQSPRYKIIEKKQPVAFWCNPISGHNTLYWYLQNLGQGPELLIRYENEEAVDDSQLPKDRFSAERLKGVDSTLKIQPAELGDSAVYLCASSPGTTAKNTEAFFGQGTRLTVV.